The rows below give T cell receptor beta chains drawn from one sample of a study of neurological immune-mediated disorders. TCRdb itself ran the 5' RACE reads through MiXCR, one entry per CDR3 protein. The table lists just under 45,000 distinct CDR3 sequences, roughly 13% of them singletons. The sequenced sample consisted of PBMCs. Every receptor here comes from a female donor in good health. Both conserved end residues are part of each CDR3. Each record gives: V gene, clone size, J gene, D gene, CDR3 DNA, CDR3 protein. D genes are given only for firm matches. The size field is filled for only some rows; it gives once, few, many or a size class.

v_gene: TRBV5-1; abundance: many; j_gene: TRBJ2-5; d_gene: TRBD2; CDR3nt: TGCGCCAGCAGCCGGTGGACTAGCGTTGGGGAGACCCAGTACTTC; CDR3aa: CASSRWTSVGETQYF
v_gene: TRBV10-3; abundance: many; j_gene: TRBJ1-1; d_gene: NA; CDR3nt: TGTGCCATCAGTGAGTTGGGGACGTACACTGAAGCTTTCTTT; CDR3aa: CAISELGTYTEAFF
v_gene: TRBV20-1; abundance: medium-sized; j_gene: TRBJ2-5; d_gene: NA; CDR3nt: TGCAGTGCTAGGGGCGGGTTCCAAGAGACCCAGTACTTC; CDR3aa: CSARGGFQETQYF
v_gene: TRBV11-2; abundance: many; j_gene: TRBJ2-3; d_gene: NA; CDR3nt: TGTGCCAGCAGCCGTCTCGGGGGCCTAAGCACAGATACGCAGTATTTT; CDR3aa: CASSRLGGLSTDTQYF
v_gene: TRBV5-1; abundance: many; j_gene: TRBJ2-1; d_gene: NA; CDR3nt: TGCGCCAGCAGCTTCCGGCAGGGAAGCTCCTACAATGAGCAGTTCTTC; CDR3aa: CASSFRQGSSYNEQFF
v_gene: TRBV11-3; abundance: NA; j_gene: TRBJ2-1; d_gene: NA; CDR3nt: TGTGCCAGCAGCCGGGGGAATGAGCAGTTCTTC; CDR3aa: CASSRGNEQFF
v_gene: TRBV10-3; abundance: many; j_gene: TRBJ2-7; d_gene: NA; CDR3nt: TGTGCCATCAGTGAGAACAGGTGGAACGAGCAGTACTTC; CDR3aa: CAISENRWNEQYF
v_gene: TRBV11-2; abundance: many; j_gene: TRBJ2-2; d_gene: NA; CDR3nt: TGTGCCAGCAGCTTAGTTTCCCAGGGAGGAACCGGGGAGCTGTTTTTT; CDR3aa: CASSLVSQGGTGELFF
v_gene: TRBV3-1; abundance: many; j_gene: TRBJ2-3; d_gene: NA; CDR3nt: TGTGCCAGCACCCGGTCCTCTCGGGCAGATACGCAGTATTTT; CDR3aa: CASTRSSRADTQYF
v_gene: TRBV20-1; abundance: many; j_gene: TRBJ1-3; d_gene: NA; CDR3nt: TGCAGTGCTTACTCTGGAAACACCATATATTTT; CDR3aa: CSAYSGNTIYF
v_gene: TRBV20-1; abundance: few; j_gene: TRBJ2-3; d_gene: TRBD2; CDR3nt: TGCAGTGCTCCCACGGGGAGCGGGGGGCGCACAGATACGCAGTATTTT; CDR3aa: CSAPTGSGGRTDTQYF
v_gene: TRBV7-9; abundance: many; j_gene: TRBJ1-4; d_gene: NA; CDR3nt: TGTGCCAGCAGCTTAGAAGATGAAAAACTGTTTTTT; CDR3aa: CASSLEDEKLFF
v_gene: TRBV28; abundance: many; j_gene: TRBJ2-1; d_gene: TRBD2; CDR3nt: TGTGCCAGCAGTGCCGCACTAGCGGGAGCGATCAATGAGCAGTTCTTC; CDR3aa: CASSAALAGAINEQFF
v_gene: TRBV5-1; abundance: many; j_gene: TRBJ1-4; d_gene: NA; CDR3nt: TGCGCCAGCAGGTTGAATGAAAAACTGTTTTTT; CDR3aa: CASRLNEKLFF
v_gene: TRBV20-1; abundance: many; j_gene: TRBJ1-2; d_gene: NA; CDR3nt: TGCAGTGCTCTTCTGGACGGGGCCTATGGCTACACCTTC; CDR3aa: CSALLDGAYGYTF
v_gene: TRBV20-1; abundance: NA; j_gene: TRBJ2-5; d_gene: TRBD2; CDR3nt: TGCAGTGCTAGTGCGGGAGGGGGGGAGACCCAGTACTTC; CDR3aa: CSASAGGGETQYF
v_gene: TRBV5-6; abundance: many; j_gene: TRBJ2-7; d_gene: NA; CDR3nt: TGTGCCAGCAGGGAACCCACAGGTACAGGGCAGTACTTC; CDR3aa: CASREPTGTGQYF
v_gene: TRBV14; abundance: many; j_gene: TRBJ2-3; d_gene: NA; CDR3nt: TGTGCCAGCAGCCCGGACAGTATAGATACGCAGTATTTT; CDR3aa: CASSPDSIDTQYF
v_gene: TRBV5-1; abundance: many; j_gene: TRBJ2-2; d_gene: NA; CDR3nt: TGCGCCAGCAGCATCCAGCCCAACACCGGGGAGCTGTTTTTT; CDR3aa: CASSIQPNTGELFF
v_gene: TRBV7-9; abundance: many; j_gene: TRBJ2-1; d_gene: NA; CDR3nt: TGTGCCAGCAGCTTCCGGGATCTCGGGGAGAATGAGCAGTTCTTC; CDR3aa: CASSFRDLGENEQFF
v_gene: TRBV20-1; abundance: NA; j_gene: TRBJ1-2; d_gene: TRBD1; CDR3nt: TGCAGTGCTAAGTGGGACAGGGGATATGGCTACACCTTC; CDR3aa: CSAKWDRGYGYTF
v_gene: TRBV5-6; abundance: many; j_gene: TRBJ2-7; d_gene: TRBD1; CDR3nt: TGTGCCAGCAGGCCTGACGGACAGGGACGGAGGGAGCAGTACTTC; CDR3aa: CASRPDGQGRREQYF
v_gene: TRBV20-1; abundance: many; j_gene: TRBJ2-3; d_gene: NA; CDR3nt: TGCAGTGCTAGTACAGGGACAGATACGCAGTATTTT; CDR3aa: CSASTGTDTQYF
v_gene: TRBV12-3/TRBV12-4; abundance: many; j_gene: TRBJ2-1; d_gene: NA; CDR3nt: TGTGCCAGCAGTTTCCGCCTGACCTTAGGAACCAATGAGCAGTTCTTC; CDR3aa: CASSFRLTLGTNEQFF
v_gene: TRBV7-2; abundance: few; j_gene: TRBJ2-1; d_gene: TRBD1; CDR3nt: TGTGCCAGCAGCTACCGGGACAGGGGGATGGAGCAGTTCTTC; CDR3aa: CASSYRDRGMEQFF
v_gene: TRBV6-1; abundance: few; j_gene: TRBJ2-2; d_gene: TRBD1; CDR3nt: TGTGCCAGCAGTGAGACCGGGACAGGGACCGGGGAGCTGTTTTTT; CDR3aa: CASSETGTGTGELFF
v_gene: TRBV20-1; abundance: many; j_gene: TRBJ1-1; d_gene: NA; CDR3nt: TGCAGTGCTACCCCCGGGACACCGAACACTGAAGCTTTCTTT; CDR3aa: CSATPGTPNTEAFF
v_gene: TRBV10-3; abundance: NA; j_gene: TRBJ2-3; d_gene: TRBD2; CDR3nt: TGTGCCATCAGCGGGGGGGCGGAAGATACGCAGTATTTT; CDR3aa: CAISGGAEDTQYF
v_gene: TRBV5-4; abundance: many; j_gene: TRBJ2-1; d_gene: TRBD2; CDR3nt: TGTGCCAGCAGCTTGTCTAGCGGGGGGAGCTCCTACAATGAGCAGTTCTTC; CDR3aa: CASSLSSGGSSYNEQFF
v_gene: TRBV7-3; abundance: many; j_gene: TRBJ1-6; d_gene: NA; CDR3nt: TGCGCCAGCAGCTTGTCTGGGGACAATTCACCCCTCCACTTT; CDR3aa: CASSLSGDNSPLHF
v_gene: TRBV20-1; abundance: many; j_gene: TRBJ2-5; d_gene: NA; CDR3nt: TGCAGTGCAATACAGGACCAAGAGACCCAGTACTTC; CDR3aa: CSAIQDQETQYF
v_gene: TRBV12-3/TRBV12-4; abundance: many; j_gene: TRBJ1-3; d_gene: TRBD1; CDR3nt: TGTGCCAGCAGGCTGGAGGGGGCATCTGGAAACACCATATATTTT; CDR3aa: CASRLEGASGNTIYF
v_gene: TRBV12-3/TRBV12-4; abundance: many; j_gene: TRBJ2-1; d_gene: NA; CDR3nt: TGTGCCAGCAGTTCCGGGGGTGAGCAGTTCTTC; CDR3aa: CASSSGGEQFF
v_gene: TRBV5-1; abundance: many; j_gene: TRBJ1-1; d_gene: TRBD1; CDR3nt: TGCGCCAGCAGCTTTGACGGGACCGGGACAGGGGATGCTTTCTTT; CDR3aa: CASSFDGTGTGDAFF
v_gene: TRBV7-3; abundance: few; j_gene: TRBJ2-2; d_gene: TRBD2; CDR3nt: TGTGCCAGCAGCTCAGCCTCGGGAGGCACCGGGGAGCTGTTTTTT; CDR3aa: CASSSASGGTGELFF
v_gene: TRBV9; abundance: many; j_gene: TRBJ2-3; d_gene: TRBD2; CDR3nt: TGTGCCAGCAGCCCTAGCGGGGGGGACCGCGCGACAGATACGCAGTATTTT; CDR3aa: CASSPSGGDRATDTQYF
v_gene: TRBV9; abundance: many; j_gene: TRBJ2-7; d_gene: NA; CDR3nt: TGTGCCAGCAGCGTCGCAACCAGCTCCTACGAGCAGTACTTC; CDR3aa: CASSVATSSYEQYF
v_gene: TRBV18; abundance: NA; j_gene: TRBJ2-2; d_gene: NA; CDR3nt: TGTGCCAGCTCACTGAATTTTAACACCGGGGAGCTGTTTTTT; CDR3aa: CASSLNFNTGELFF
v_gene: TRBV5-1; abundance: NA; j_gene: TRBJ2-5; d_gene: NA; CDR3nt: TGCGCCAGCAGGCGGGACCTCCCGGCTAGAGAGACCCAGTACTTC; CDR3aa: CASRRDLPARETQYF
v_gene: TRBV20-1; abundance: many; j_gene: TRBJ2-2; d_gene: NA; CDR3nt: TGCAGTGCTATTCATAATTTAAACACCGGGGAGCTGTTTTTT; CDR3aa: CSAIHNLNTGELFF
v_gene: TRBV20-1; abundance: few; j_gene: TRBJ2-5; d_gene: NA; CDR3nt: TGCAGTGGAAAGTTTTGGGGGACCCAGTACTTC; CDR3aa: CSGKFWGTQYF
v_gene: TRBV5-1; abundance: many; j_gene: TRBJ2-3; d_gene: NA; CDR3nt: TGCGCCAGCAGCTTGGGAGACAGCCCACGGGATACGCAGTATTTT; CDR3aa: CASSLGDSPRDTQYF
v_gene: TRBV5-1; abundance: many; j_gene: TRBJ2-7; d_gene: TRBD1; CDR3nt: TGCGCCAGCAGCTTGGCCGGGACAGGGGGCTACGAGCAGTACTTC; CDR3aa: CASSLAGTGGYEQYF
v_gene: TRBV5-1; abundance: many; j_gene: TRBJ1-1; d_gene: NA; CDR3nt: TGCGCCAGCAGCTGGGGAGGGGGTGTAAGTTCTGATACTGAAGCTTTCTTT; CDR3aa: CASSWGGGVSSDTEAFF
v_gene: TRBV7-3; abundance: many; j_gene: TRBJ1-6; d_gene: TRBD1; CDR3nt: TGTGCCAGCAGCTTGACCACAGGGGTGGGTTCACCCCTCCACTTT; CDR3aa: CASSLTTGVGSPLHF
v_gene: TRBV5-1; abundance: many; j_gene: TRBJ2-1; d_gene: TRBD2; CDR3nt: TGCGCCAGCAGACTAGCGGGGGGGGCCCCCAATGAGCAGTTCTTC; CDR3aa: CASRLAGGAPNEQFF
v_gene: TRBV20-1; abundance: NA; j_gene: TRBJ1-5; d_gene: NA; CDR3nt: TGCAGTGCTATCTGTTCTAATCAGCCCCAGCATTTT; CDR3aa: CSAICSNQPQHF